This passage covers 15 T cell receptor beta chains from one sample sequenced in a study of a mutant IDH1 vaccine in newly diagnosed glioma (dated by TCRdb to the early 2020s). The receptor library was made with the immunoSEQ multiplex PCR assay. In its TCRdb copy, this immuneACCESS table keeps in-frame sequences only and misses some clones. Where compared with another copy, unresolved V genes explain less than half of these, and the others have no known cause. The table for this sample lists over 35,000 clones; roughly 76% of them were counted only once. Of the sample, roughly 5% falls within the top ten clones. Their recognized antigens are unknown. What the time point label conveys for this sample: week 23, last vaccination. Each vaccine dose, consisting of 300 ug of a 20-mer mutant IDH1 peptide in Montanide, was administered subcutaneously with topical imiquimod. This sample comprised PBMCs, obtained from a glioma patient whose treatment included an IDH1 peptide vaccine. These receptors all stem from a man in his forties with glioma.

This chain connects TRBV18 to TRBJ2-2; D possibly corresponds to TRBD1 (5 bases). Germline loops: CDR1 KGHSH, CDR2 LQKENI. Trimming took off 2 bases at V and 0 bases at J, with 10 bases between the two ends. The CDR3 is 16 amino acids. CDR3 coding DNA: TGTGCCAGCTCACCATCCGACAGAGCGAACACCGGGGAGCTGTTTTTT. It translates to CASSPSDRANTGELFF.

This chain uses TRBV29-1 with TRBJ2-2, with 15 nucleotides matching TRBD2. The CDR3 is 16 amino acids. Germline V lookup: CDR1 SQVTM, CDR2 ANQGSEA. V shed 4 bases and J 4 bases; nucleotides not matched to a gene: 4. CDR3 nucleotide sequence: TGCAGCGTTGTCGGGACTAGCGGGGGGCTCACCGGGGAGCTGTTTTTT. Its translation is CSVVGTSGGLTGELFF.

This chain connects TRBV13 to TRBJ2-7, with a possible D match to TRBD1 (6 bases). There are 15 residues in the CDR3. Germline V gene sequence: CDR1 PRHDT, CDR2 FYEKMQ (reference sequence). V lost 5 bases and J 0 bases, leaving 14 bases between the germline ends. The CDR3 bases are TGTGCCAGCAGCCCAGGACAGACAAACTCCTACGAGCAGTACTTC. It specifies CASSPGQTNSYEQYF.

The genes are TRBV7-9 and TRBJ2-5; perhaps TRBD1 as D (5 bases). CDR1 is SEHNR and CDR2 is FQNEAQ in the germline V gene (reference sequence). V was clipped by 6 bases and J by 5 bases, with 19 bases between them. CDR3 length equals 15 residues. CDR3 protein: CASSDGRRADETQYF. The CDR3 bases are TGTGCCAGCAGTGACGGCCGCAGGGCGGATGAGACCCAGTACTTC.

The chain recombines TRBV5-5 with TRBJ2-5, with no clear D. In germline, CDR1 is SGHKS, CDR2 YYEKEE (reference sequence). The CDR3 is 16 residues long. Deletions cut 4 bases from V and 5 bases from J, with 21 bases between. This CDR3 reads CASSLKDGYSRETQYF. CDR3 coding DNA: TGTGCCAGCAGCCTGAAAGACGGTTACTCGCGGGAGACCCAGTACTTC.

A single count supports this clone. V is TRBV10-3 and J is TRBJ2-5, with TRBD2 identical over 13 bases. V dropped 4 bases and J dropped 6; count of bases not matched to a gene: 5. Germline V gene sequence: CDR1 ENHRY, CDR2 SYGVKD. There are 15 residues in the CDR3. As DNA, the CDR3 is TGTGCCATCAGTGGGGGACTAGCGGGGCCACAGACCCAGTACTTC. As protein: CAISGGLAGPQTQYF.

This sequence joins TRBV30 and TRBJ1-5; no clear D gene. V was trimmed by 0 bases and J by 6 bases, leaving 15 bases between them. Germline assignment: CDR1 GTSNPN and CDR2 SVGIG (reference sequence). The length of the CDR3 is 15 residues. CDR3 residues: CAWSVRRSGGQPQHF. CDR3 in DNA: TGTGCCTGGAGTGTACGTAGGTCAGGTGGTCAGCCCCAGCATTTT.

This chain joins TRBV19 and TRBJ1-1; D ambiguous. The length of the CDR3 is 11 residues. V was trimmed by 3 bases and J by 11 bases, leaving 10 bases between them. Germline loops: CDR1 LNHDA, CDR2 SQIVND (reference sequence). The CDR3 DNA reads TGTGCCAGTAGTATCACCCGGAGGGCTTTCTTT. Its protein is CASSITRRAFF.

In this sample, this clone turned up once. CDR3 amino acids: CASSLAGGIYNEQFF. The CDR3 DNA follows: TGTGCCAGCAGTCTAGCGGGAGGCATATACAATGAGCAGTTCTTC. The V and J genes are TRBV7-6 and TRBJ2-1, with TRBD2 identical over 11 bases. From germline, CDR1 is SGHVS and CDR2 FNYEAQ. There are 15 residues in the CDR3. The V segment lost 6 bases and the J segment 4 bases; nucleotides outside the gene matches: 5.

The CDR3 DNA follows: TGTGCCAGCAGAGGGGTGGGGGCCAACGTCCTGACTTTC. This translates into CASRGVGANVLTF. V is TRBV7-2 and J is TRBJ2-6; D possibly corresponds to TRBD1 (5 bases). The V and J ends lost 6 bases and 4 bases respectively, with 7 bases between them. Germline V gene data show CDR1 as SGHTA and CDR2 as FQGNSA. The CDR3 is 13 residues long. The variable domain in full, with the rest retrieved from reference TRBV7-2 and TRBJ2-6, is GAGVSQSPSNKVTEKGKDVELRCDPISGHTALYWYRQSLGQGLEFLIYFQGNSAPDKSGLPSDRFSAERTGGSVSTLTIQRTQQEDSAVYLCASRGVGANVLTFGAGSRLTVL.

The rearrangement joins TRBV7-6 to TRBJ2-7, with 7 bases fitting TRBD1. This CDR3 has 13 residues. With V trimmed by 5 bases and J by 0 bases, 1 base remained unmatched. Germline lookup yields CDR1 SGHVS and CDR2 FNYEAQ. CDR3 residues: CASSRDSSYEQYF. The CDR3 DNA reads as TGTGCCAGCAGCCGGGACAGCTCCTACGAGCAGTACTTC.

CDR3 nucleotides: TGTGCCAGCAGCCTGACTGGTGGCCACGAGCAGTTCTTC. Protein sequence: CASSLTGGHEQFF. V is TRBV5-6 and J is TRBJ2-1; D uncertain. Germline V gene sequence: CDR1 SGHDT, CDR2 YYEEEE. Trimming pared 4 bases from V and 10 bases from J, leaving 15 bases between. The CDR3 runs to 13 residues.

V is TRBV18 and J is TRBJ2-1; TRBD1 agrees at 8 bases. V was pared by 3 bases and J by 5 bases, with 3 bases of the junction left unmatched. The CDR3 loop spans 14 amino acids. CDR1 and CDR2 (germline): KGHSH, LQKENI. CDR3 amino acids: CASSPDRADNEQFF. The CDR3 DNA reads TGTGCCAGCTCACCGGACAGGGCAGACAATGAGCAGTTCTTC.

This chain links TRBV5-4 with TRBJ1-2, with a possible D match to TRBD1 (5 bases). This CDR3 has 14 residues. Germline assignment: CDR1 SGHNT and CDR2 YYREEE (reference sequence). V was cut by 4 bases and J by 8 bases, with 18 bases left in between. CDR3 sequence reads: CASSPDGALGGYTF. CDR3 DNA sequence: TGTGCCAGCAGCCCGGACGGGGCTCTAGGGGGCTACACCTTC.

This clone was counted a single time. The rearrangement uses TRBV14 and TRBJ2-5, with D possibly TRBD2 on 6 matching bases. Germline CDR1 and CDR2: SGHDN and FVKESK. V gave up 1 base and J gave up 4 bases, with 19 bases separating them. The CDR3 covers 17 residues. The CDR3 sequence is CASSQGPGLRRPETQYF. The DNA for the CDR3 is TGTGCCAGCAGCCAAGGGCCGGGACTCCGGCGGCCAGAGACCCAGTACTTC.